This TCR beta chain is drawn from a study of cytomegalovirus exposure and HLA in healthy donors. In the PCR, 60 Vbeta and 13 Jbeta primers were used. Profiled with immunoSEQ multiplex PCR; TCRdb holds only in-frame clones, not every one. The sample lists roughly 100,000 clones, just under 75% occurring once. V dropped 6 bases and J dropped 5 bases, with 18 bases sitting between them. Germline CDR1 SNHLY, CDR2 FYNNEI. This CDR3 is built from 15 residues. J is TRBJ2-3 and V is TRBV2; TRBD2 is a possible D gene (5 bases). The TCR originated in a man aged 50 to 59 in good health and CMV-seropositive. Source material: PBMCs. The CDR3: CASSLLRGIRDTQYF. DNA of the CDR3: TGTGCCAGCAGCCTCCTGAGAGGGATTAGAGATACGCAGTATTTT. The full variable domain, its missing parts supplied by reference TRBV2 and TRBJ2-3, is EPEVTQTPSHQVTQMGQEVILRCVPISNHLYFYWYRQILGQKVEFLVSFYNNEISEKSEIFDDQFSVERPDGSNFTLKIRSTKLEDSAMYFCASSLLRGIRDTQYFGPGTRLTVL.